This TCR beta chain was sequenced for a study of blood T cell repertoires in COVID-19. Overall study: The United States, Italy and Spain supplied acute and convalescent COVID-19 samples. Sample material is recorded as cDNA or gDNA derived from T cells, B-cell-depleted T cells, or PBMCs.

Generated by immunoSEQ multiplex PCR, the TCRdb table keeps only in-frame clones and is missing some. The sample has some 200,000 clones, 70% to 90% seen once; the top ten hold roughly 12%. This CDR3 has 14 amino acids. Deletions cut 4 bases from V and 4 bases from J, with 11 bases between. Germline V gene data show CDR1 as SGHDT and CDR2 as YYEEEE. This clone was seen only a few times. The sequencing sample was made of peripheral blood. The V call is TRBV5-6, the J call TRBJ1-4; maybe TRBD1 (6 bases). The TCR comes from a woman between 18 and 30 years old who had recovered from COVID-19. CDR3 DNA: TGTGCCAGCAGCCAGACAGGAGATAATGAAAAACTGTTTTTT. Protein: CASSQTGDNEKLFF.